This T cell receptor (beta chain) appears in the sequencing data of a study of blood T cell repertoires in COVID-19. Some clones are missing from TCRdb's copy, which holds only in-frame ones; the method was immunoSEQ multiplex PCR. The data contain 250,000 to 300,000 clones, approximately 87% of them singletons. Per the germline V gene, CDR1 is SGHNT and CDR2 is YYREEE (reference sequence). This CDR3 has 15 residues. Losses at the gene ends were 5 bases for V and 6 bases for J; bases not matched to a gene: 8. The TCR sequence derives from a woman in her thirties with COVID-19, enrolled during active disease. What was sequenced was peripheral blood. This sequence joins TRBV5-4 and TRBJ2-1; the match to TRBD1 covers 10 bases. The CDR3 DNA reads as TGTGCCAGCAGTTGGGGACAGGGGAGAGTCAATGAGCAGTTCTTC. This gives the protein CASSWGQGRVNEQFF.